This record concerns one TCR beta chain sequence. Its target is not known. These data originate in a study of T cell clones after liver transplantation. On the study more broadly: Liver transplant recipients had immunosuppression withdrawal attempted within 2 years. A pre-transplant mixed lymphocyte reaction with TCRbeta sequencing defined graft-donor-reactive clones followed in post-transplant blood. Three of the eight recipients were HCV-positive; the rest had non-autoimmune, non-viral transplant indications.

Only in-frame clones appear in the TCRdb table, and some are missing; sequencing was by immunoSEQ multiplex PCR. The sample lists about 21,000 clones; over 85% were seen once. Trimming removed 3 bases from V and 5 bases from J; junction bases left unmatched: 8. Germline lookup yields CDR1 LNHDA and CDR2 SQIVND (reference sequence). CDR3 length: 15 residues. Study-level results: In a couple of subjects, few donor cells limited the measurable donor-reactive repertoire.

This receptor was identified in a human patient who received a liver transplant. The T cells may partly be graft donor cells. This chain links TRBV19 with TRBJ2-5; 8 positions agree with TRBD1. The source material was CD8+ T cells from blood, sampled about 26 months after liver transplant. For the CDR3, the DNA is TGTGCCAGTAGTATCGGTGGACAGGGTAGGGAGACCCAGTACTTC. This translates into CASSIGGQGRETQYF.